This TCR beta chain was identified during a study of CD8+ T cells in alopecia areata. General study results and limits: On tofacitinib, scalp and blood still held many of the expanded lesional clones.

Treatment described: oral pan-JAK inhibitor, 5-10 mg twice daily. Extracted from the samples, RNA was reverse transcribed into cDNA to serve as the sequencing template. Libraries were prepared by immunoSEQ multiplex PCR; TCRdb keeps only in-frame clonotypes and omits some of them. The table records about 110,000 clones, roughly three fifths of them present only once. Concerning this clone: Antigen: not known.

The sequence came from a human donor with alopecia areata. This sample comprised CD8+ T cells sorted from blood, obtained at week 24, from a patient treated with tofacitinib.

The CDR3 DNA is TGTGCCAGCAGCCCCCAGGACAGATTGTATGGCTACACCTTC. Translation gives CASSPQDRLYGYTF. This chain joins TRBV14 and TRBJ1-2, with D tentatively TRBD1 (6 bases). Trimming pared 4 bases from V and 5 bases from J, leaving 14 bases between. The germline V gene has CDR1 SGHDN and CDR2 FVKESK. The CDR3 contains 14 residues.